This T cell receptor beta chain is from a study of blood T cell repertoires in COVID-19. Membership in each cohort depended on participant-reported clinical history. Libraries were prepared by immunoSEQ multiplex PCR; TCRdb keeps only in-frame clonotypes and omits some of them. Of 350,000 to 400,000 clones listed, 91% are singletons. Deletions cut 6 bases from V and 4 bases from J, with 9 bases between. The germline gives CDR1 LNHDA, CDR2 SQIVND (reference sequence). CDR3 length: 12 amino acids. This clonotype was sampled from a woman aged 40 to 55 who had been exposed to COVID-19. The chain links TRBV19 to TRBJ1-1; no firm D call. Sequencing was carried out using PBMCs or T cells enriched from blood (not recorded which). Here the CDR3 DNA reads TGTGCCAGTAGCTGGGCGGGCACTGAAGCTTTCTTT. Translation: CASSWAGTEAFF.